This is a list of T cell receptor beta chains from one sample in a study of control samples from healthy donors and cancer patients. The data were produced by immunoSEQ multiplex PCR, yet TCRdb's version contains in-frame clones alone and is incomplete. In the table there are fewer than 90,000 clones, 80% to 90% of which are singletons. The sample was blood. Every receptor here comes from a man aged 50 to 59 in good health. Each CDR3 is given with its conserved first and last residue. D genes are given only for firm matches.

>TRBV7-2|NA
CASSLSQFNRPGSF
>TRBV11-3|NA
CASVQGGQQETQYF
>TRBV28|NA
CASSFRTGMKEAISERGNQPQHF
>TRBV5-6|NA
CASSIDKGGTEAFF
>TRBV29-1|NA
CSVDWRTASYNEQFF
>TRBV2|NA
CASSEHGTKNSPLHF
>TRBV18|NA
CASSPLTTSLNTEAFF
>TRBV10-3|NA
CAISEFGTNQETQYF
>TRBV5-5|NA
CASSLGLAVETQYF
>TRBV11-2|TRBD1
CASSPGQGISHSYNEQFF
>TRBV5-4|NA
CASSSPGQEFTEAFF
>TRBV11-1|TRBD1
CASSLRGTALFF
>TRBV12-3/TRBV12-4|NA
CASTVTGYTEAFF
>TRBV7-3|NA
CASSLRQANTGELFF
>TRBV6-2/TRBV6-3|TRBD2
CASSLGLAGAYEQYF
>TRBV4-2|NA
CASSTTQGGGYTF
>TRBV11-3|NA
CASSLEGISGNTIYF
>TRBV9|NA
CASSQQLAGPNTGELFF
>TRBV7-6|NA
CASSLDPSAKNIQYF
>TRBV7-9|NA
CASSRGTASYNEQFF
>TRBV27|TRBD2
CASCPGLAGGGQFF
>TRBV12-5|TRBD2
CASGLSPGTSAYEQFF
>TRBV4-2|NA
CASSQTAGTLKYTDTQYF
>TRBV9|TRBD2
CASSGTSSGYTQYF
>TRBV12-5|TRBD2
CASGPGLAGGPGELFF
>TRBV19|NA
CASSIARGEAFF
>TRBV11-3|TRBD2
CASSFRLAEPTDTQYF
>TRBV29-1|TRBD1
CSVRGQGVDEQFF